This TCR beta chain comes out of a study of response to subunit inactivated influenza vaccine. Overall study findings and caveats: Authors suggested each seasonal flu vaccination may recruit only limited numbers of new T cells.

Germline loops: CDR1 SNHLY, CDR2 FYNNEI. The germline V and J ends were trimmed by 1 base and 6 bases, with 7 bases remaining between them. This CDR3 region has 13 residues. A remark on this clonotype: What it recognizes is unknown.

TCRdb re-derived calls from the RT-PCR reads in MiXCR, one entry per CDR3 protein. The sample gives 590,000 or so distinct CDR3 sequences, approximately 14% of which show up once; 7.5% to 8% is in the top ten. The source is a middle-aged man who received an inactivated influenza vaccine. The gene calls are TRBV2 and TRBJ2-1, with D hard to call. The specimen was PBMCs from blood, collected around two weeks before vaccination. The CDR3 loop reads CASSEENLNEQFF. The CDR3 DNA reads TGTGCCAGCAGTGAAGAGAACCTCAATGAGCAGTTCTTC.